The present T cell receptor beta chain was sequenced within a study of CD8 T cells in Susac syndrome. Roughly 0.45 to 1 ug RNA was reverse transcribed with random hexamers. From the immunoSEQ multiplex PCR reads, TCRdb called clonotypes with MiXCR, one entry per CDR3 protein. The table has a few hundred thousand distinct CDR3 sequences, about 88% seen once. This clonotype has only one observation. The source is a human donor with multiple sclerosis. The sequencing sample was made of CD8+ T cells from PBMCs.

CDR3: CASSLFSGLRYNEQFF. CDR3 DNA: TGTGCCAGCAGTTTATTCTCGGGACTCCGCTACAATGAGCAGTTCTTC. The genes are TRBV27 and TRBJ2-1, with a weak D call TRBD2 (6 bases). Deletions cut 1 base from V and 3 bases from J, with 13 bases between. CDR1 is MNHEY, CDR2 SMNVEV, per germline (reference sequence). The CDR3 length is 16 residues.